This TCR beta chain is drawn from a study of OX40 agonist ivuxolimab in advanced cancers. The CDR3 consists of 17 residues. The J segment lost 2 bases and the V segment lost 5 bases, leaving 3 bases of the junction unmatched. Germline lookup yields CDR1 SGHTA and CDR2 FQGNSA. Libraries were prepared by immunoSEQ multiplex PCR; TCRdb keeps only in-frame clonotypes and omits some of them. The data show around 80,000 clones, about 85% seen once. The sequence came from an adult with an advanced solid tumor such as melanoma, head and neck, liver or kidney cancer. The J gene is TRBJ2-1, the V gene TRBV7-2, with 16 bases aligning to TRBD2. The sequences come from CD4+ or CD8+ T cells sorted from blood, collected in a trial of the OX40 agonist ivuxolimab. This CDR3 reads CASSTGTSGGAYNEQFF. CDR3 DNA: TGTGCCAGCAGCACAGGGACTAGCGGGGGGGCCTACAATGAGCAGTTCTTC.